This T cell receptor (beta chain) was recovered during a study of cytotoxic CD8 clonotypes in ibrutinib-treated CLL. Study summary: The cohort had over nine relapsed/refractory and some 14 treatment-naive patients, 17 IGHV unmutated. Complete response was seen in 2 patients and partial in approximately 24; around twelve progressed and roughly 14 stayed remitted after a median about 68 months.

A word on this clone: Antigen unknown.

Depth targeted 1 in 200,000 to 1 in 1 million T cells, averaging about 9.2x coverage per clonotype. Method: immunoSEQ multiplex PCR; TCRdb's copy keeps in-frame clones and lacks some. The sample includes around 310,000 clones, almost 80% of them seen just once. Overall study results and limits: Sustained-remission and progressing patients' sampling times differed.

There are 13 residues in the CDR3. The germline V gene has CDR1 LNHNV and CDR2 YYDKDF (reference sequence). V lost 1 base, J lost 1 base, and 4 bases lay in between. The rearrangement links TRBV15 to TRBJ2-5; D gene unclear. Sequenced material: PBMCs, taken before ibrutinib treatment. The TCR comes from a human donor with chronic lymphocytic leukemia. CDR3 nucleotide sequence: TGTGCCACCAGCAGAGCACCCCAAGAGACCCAGTACTTC. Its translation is CATSRAPQETQYF.